The 32 T cell receptor beta chains below come from one sample, sequenced in a study of T cells expressing NK-cell markers. Following a re-call of the 5' RACE reads, TCRdb has one entry per CDR3 protein and lacks DNA. This repertoire includes 300,000 to 500,000 distinct CDR3 sequences. The specimen sequenced was blood T cells: a sorted CD56 or NKG2C T cell subset, CD4+ or CD8+ T cells, or bulk PBMC T cells (not recorded which). These receptors were collected from a woman aged 45-65 years in good health.

This sequence joins TRBV6-2 or TRBV6-3 and TRBJ1-5. There are 13 residues in the CDR3. Germline lookup yields CDR1 MNHEY and CDR2 SVGEGT. CDR3 sequence: CASSWEGVQPQHF.

V usage is TRBV2 and J usage is TRBJ1-5; there is no DNA to check the TCRdb D call of TRBD1. CDR1 is SNHLY and CDR2 is FYNNEI in the germline V gene. The CDR3 extends over 13 amino acids. CDR3 loop: CASRGTANQPQHF.

This chain joins TRBV27 and TRBJ1-1. Germline CDR1 MNHEY, CDR2 SMNVEV (reference sequence). This CDR3 has 15 residues. The CDR3 region is CASSLRGPKNTEAFF.

The chain links TRBV15 to TRBJ2-6; checking the TCRdb D call of TRBD1 is not possible without DNA. The germline V gene encodes CDR1 LNHNV and CDR2 YYDKDF (reference sequence). CDR3 length: 17 residues. The CDR3 loop is CATSTGQGASWANVLTF.

V usage is TRBV5-1 and J usage is TRBJ2-7. Germline loops: CDR1 SGHRS, CDR2 YFSETQ. The CDR3 totals 11 residues. CDR3 protein: CASSFNYEQYF.

The chain recombines TRBV29-1 with TRBJ2-7; no DNA is available, so the TRBD2 call from TCRdb remains unchecked. CDR1 and CDR2 (germline): SQVTM, ANQGSEA. This CDR3 is 13 amino acids long. The CDR3 loop is CSVEGREGWEQYF.

V is TRBV5-6 and J is TRBJ2-3; with no DNA, the TCRdb D assignment of TRBD1 cannot be verified. The CDR3 contains 19 residues. Germline CDR1 reads SGHDT; CDR2 reads YYEEEE. CDR3 residues: CASSSPSHRRHKSTDTQYF.

V and J are TRBV5-1 and TRBJ2-1. Germline V lookup: CDR1 SGHRS, CDR2 YFSETQ. This CDR3 has 15 residues. CDR3 amino acids: CASSIESLPYNEQFF. Looking up the rest from reference TRBV5-1 and TRBJ2-1 gives the full variable domain: KAGVTQTPRYLIKTRGQQVTLSCSPISGHRSVSWYQQTPGQGLQFLFEYFSETQRNKGNFPGRFSGRQFSNSRSEMNVSTLELGDSALYLCASSIESLPYNEQFFGPGTRLTVL.

The V gene is TRBV7-8, the J gene TRBJ1-5; TCRdb picks TRBD1, but there is no DNA to check that call. The CDR3 spans 14 residues. Germline CDR1 and CDR2: SGHVS and FQNEAQ. The CDR3 spells CASSSTRGSQPQHF.

The V call is TRBV19, the J call TRBJ2-7. The CDR3 consists of 13 residues. Per germline, CDR1 LNHDA and CDR2 SQIVND (reference sequence). The CDR3 protein is CASSIQDTYEQYF. Full variable domain (outside the CDR3, taken from reference TRBV19 and TRBJ2-7): DGGITQSPKYLFRKEGQNVTLSCEQNLNHDAMYWYRQDPGQGLRLIYYSQIVNDFQKGDIAEGYSVSREKKESFPLTVTSAQKNPTAFYLCASSIQDTYEQYFGPGTRLTVT.

The V call is TRBV29-1, the J call TRBJ2-4; absent DNA, TCRdb's TRBD1 call cannot be checked. Germline CDR1 is SQVTM and CDR2 is ANQGSEA. The CDR3 contains 13 residues. The CDR3 protein is CSVERGNPNIQYF.

This chain links TRBV12-3 or TRBV12-4 with TRBJ2-3; TCRdb picks TRBD1, but there is no DNA to check that call. The CDR3 has 12 residues. Here the CDR3 reads CASSWGNQRKYF.

V usage is TRBV12-3 or TRBV12-4 and J usage is TRBJ2-3. This CDR3 comprises 13 residues. The CDR3 sequence: CASSQDRTDTQYF.

The rearrangement uses TRBV27 and TRBJ2-2; the TCRdb D gene call, TRBD2, has no DNA to confirm it. The CDR3 runs 16 residues. Germline CDR1 and CDR2: MNHEY and SMNVEV (reference sequence). Here the CDR3 reads CASSWGTSDLTGELFF.

The rearrangement uses TRBV24-1 and TRBJ1-5; the D gene TCRdb calls, TRBD1, cannot be checked with no DNA. This CDR3 has 15 amino acids. CDR1 KGHDR and CDR2 SFDVKD come from the germline V gene. The CDR3 loop reads CATSDTTGGDQPQHF.

The V and J genes are TRBV15 and TRBJ2-2. CDR3 size: 11 residues. Looked up from germline, CDR1 is LNHNV and CDR2 is YYDKDF (reference sequence). The CDR3 spells CATSITGELFF.

The genes are TRBV5-1 and TRBJ2-1; checking the TCRdb D call of TRBD2 is not possible without DNA. The CDR3 is made up of 16 amino acids. Germline CDR1 SGHRS, CDR2 YFSETQ. The CDR3 sequence: CASSLAGLATYNEQFF.

V is TRBV10-3 and J is TRBJ1-3; TCRdb indicates TRBD1, and absent DNA this call remains unverified. Per the germline V gene, CDR1 is ENHRY and CDR2 is SYGVKD. CDR3 length: 13 amino acids. CDR3: CAINPTGVDTIYF.

The rearrangement joins TRBV7-3 to TRBJ2-7. The CDR3 runs to 13 residues. Germline CDR1 is SGHTA and CDR2 is FQGTGA. The chain's CDR3 is CASSPSSLGEQYF.

V usage is TRBV12-3 or TRBV12-4 and J usage is TRBJ2-1. CDR3 length: 13 residues. The CDR3 here is CASSLWNPNEQFF.

The rearrangement links TRBV12-3 or TRBV12-4 to TRBJ2-7; TCRdb's D gene call, TRBD1, goes unchecked for lack of DNA. This CDR3 has 15 residues. CDR3 residues: CASSLRVGQTYEQYF.

The J gene is TRBJ1-6, the V gene TRBV7-6. Germline assignment: CDR1 SGHVS and CDR2 FNYEAQ. The CDR3 has 14 amino acids. CDR3 in amino acids: CASSLKTSDSPLHF. The complete variable domain, with remaining parts taken from reference TRBV7-6 and TRBJ1-6, reads GAGVSQSPRYKVTKRGQDVALRCDPISGHVSLYWYRQALGQGPEFLTYFNYEAQQDKSGLPNDRFSAERPEGSISTLTIQRTEQRDSAMYRCASSLKTSDSPLHFGNGTRLTVT.

CDR3 loop: CASSQVRGLGSNQPQHF. This rearrangement joins TRBV4-1 to TRBJ1-5; TCRdb selects TRBD1, and the lack of DNA leaves this call unchecked. The CDR3 loop spans 17 amino acids. The germline V gene encodes CDR1 MGHRA and CDR2 YSYEKL.

The V call is TRBV5-5, the J call TRBJ1-2; the D gene TCRdb calls, TRBD1, cannot be checked with no DNA. CDR1 and CDR2 from the germline V gene are SGHKS and YYEKEE (reference sequence). The CDR3 sequence is 14 residues long. The CDR3 spells CASSAPQGLGGYTF.

V is TRBV5-1 and J is TRBJ2-5; TCRdb designates TRBD2, a call that cannot be tested without DNA. The CDR3 extends over 15 amino acids. CDR1 is SGHRS and CDR2 is YFSETQ in the germline V gene. CDR3 amino acids: CASSPGEGIQETQYF.

This CDR3 is CASSSQETQYF. This sequence joins TRBV5-1 and TRBJ2-5. From germline, CDR1 is SGHRS and CDR2 YFSETQ. The CDR3 loop spans 11 amino acids.

The V and J genes are TRBV18 and TRBJ1-3. The germline V gene encodes CDR1 KGHSH and CDR2 LQKENI. This CDR3 has 15 amino acids. The CDR3 region is CASSPPGWSGNTIYF. Using reference TRBV18 and TRBJ1-3 for the parts outside the CDR3, the full variable domain is NAGVMQNPRHLVRRRGQEARLRCSPMKGHSHVYWYRQLPEEGLKFMVYLQKENIIDESGMPKERFSAEFPKEGPSILRIQQVVRGDSAAYFCASSPPGWSGNTIYFGEGSWLTVV.

The rearrangement uses TRBV28 and TRBJ2-1; TCRdb names TRBD2, which stays unverified in the absence of DNA. The CDR3 is 16 amino acids. Germline V gives CDR1 MDHEN, CDR2 SYDVKM. CDR3 protein: CASSISGRGLGGEQFF.

The genes are TRBV12-3 or TRBV12-4 and TRBJ2-3; the D call of TRBD1 rests on TCRdb alone, since no DNA is present to check it. The CDR3 spans 15 residues. The CDR3 sequence is CASSPGQTQLDTQYF.

The CDR3 loop is CASNILVGPDTQYF. The chain couples TRBV5-6 to TRBJ2-3. From germline, CDR1 is SGHDT and CDR2 YYEEEE. This CDR3 contains 14 residues. The entire variable domain, with the rest obtained from reference TRBV5-6 and TRBJ2-3, is as follows: DAGVTQSPTHLIKTRGQQVTLRCSPKSGHDTVSWYQQALGQGPQFIFQYYEEEERQRGNFPDRFSGHQFPNYSSELNVNALLLGDSALYLCASNILVGPDTQYFGPGTRLTVL.

The chain recombines TRBV20-1 with TRBJ2-1; TCRdb indicates TRBD2, and absent DNA this call remains unverified. This CDR3 has 12 amino acids. The germline gives CDR1 DFQATT, CDR2 SNEGSKA (reference sequence). CDR3 loop: CSKRRDSDEQFF.

The genes are TRBV5-1 and TRBJ2-1; TCRdb picks TRBD1, but there is no DNA to check that call. The CDR3 is made up of 15 amino acids. CDR1 is SGHRS and CDR2 is YFSETQ in the germline V gene. CDR3: CASSLVPGAYNEQFF.